Detailed here is one T cell receptor (beta chain). These data are taken from a study of shared clonotypes between healthy human individuals. This table comes from immunoSEQ multiplex PCR, and its TCRdb copy is limited to in-frame clones, with some not included. There are 450,000 to 500,000 clones in the sample; 78% occur only once, and 9.5% to 15% lies in the top ten. The germline V gene encodes CDR1 MGHRA and CDR2 YSYEKL. Between the trimmed V and J ends, which lost 0 bases and 15 bases, there was a span of 12 bases. The CDR3 is 12 amino acids. The sample was PBMCs. The receptor was derived from a woman between 35 and 50 years old in good health. Some clones in this sample may be carry-over from other donors' samples. This sequence joins TRBV4-1 and TRBJ2-1; the D gene is possibly TRBD2 (6 bases). CDR3 DNA sequence: TGCGCCAGCAGCCAAGAGACGGGAGTTATGTTCTTC. This encodes CASSQETGVMFF.